The T cell receptor (beta chain) described here comes from a study of T-cell memory formation after mild COVID-19. V was clipped by 2 bases and J by 7 bases, with 15 bases between them. This CDR3 is built from 16 residues. Germline CDR1 MNHNY, CDR2 SVGAGI (reference sequence). UMIs and sample barcodes were carried by the TCR alpha and TCR beta cDNA libraries that 5'RACE produced using constant-segment primers. TCRdb independently ran MiXCR on the 5' RACE reads; one entry per CDR3 protein. Of 140,000 or so distinct CDR3 sequences in the sample, 11% to 15% are singletons; the top ten hold about 26%. This TCR came from an adult woman who had mild COVID-19 (a few samples of this study predate the infection). Cell type and time point are not known. The sequenced sample was PBMCs or a T cell subset sorted from them (not recorded which). This chain joins TRBV6-6 and TRBJ1-6; tentative D call: TRBD1 (6 bases). CDR3 sequence reads: CASSYGQGRLNSPLHF. Here the CDR3 DNA reads TGTGCCAGCAGTTACGGTCAGGGGCGGCTAAATTCACCCCTCCACTTT.